The rows below give T cell receptor beta chains drawn from one sample of a study of T cell responses to AZD1222 COVID-19 vaccine. This table comes from immunoSEQ multiplex PCR, and its TCRdb copy is limited to in-frame clones, with some not included. The data hold roughly 130,000 clones, with roughly 92% observed a single time. Sequences were derived from peripheral blood, sampled on day 0 of AZD1222 vaccination. Receptors were obtained from an adult in good health. CDR3s include the opening cysteine and the closing phenylalanine or tryptophan. A D gene is named only where the DNA matches it firmly.

17	TRBV14	NA	TRBJ1-2	CASSQDFRGREAYGYTF
13	TRBV18	TRBD1	TRBJ1-2	CASSFRDSDGYTF
15	TRBV7-9	TRBD1	TRBJ1-1	CASSFGTAINTEAFF
14	TRBV6-6	TRBD1	TRBJ1-5	CASSATGGGQPQHF
12	TRBV2	NA	TRBJ1-2	CASSELVYGYTF
16	TRBV7-3	NA	TRBJ2-3	CASSLQPRPSTDTQYF
15	TRBV19	TRBD1	TRBJ2-1	CASSLQGDTYNEQFF
13	TRBV9	NA	TRBJ1-2	CASSPTDQGGYTF
15	TRBV10-2	TRBD1	TRBJ1-1	CASSERTGMNTEAFF
14	TRBV7-9	TRBD1	TRBJ1-2	CASSQGVLTAGYTF
15	TRBV6-1	NA	TRBJ1-2	CASSEGGGLYYGYTF
15	TRBV11-2	NA	TRBJ2-3	CASSPGQTYGDTQYF
13	TRBV29-1	TRBD1	TRBJ1-1	CSVKTGGNTEAFF
15	TRBV6-7	TRBD1	TRBJ1-4	CASRGGQATNEKLFF
15	TRBV5-1	NA	TRBJ2-7	CASSPAPGDFYEQYF
17	TRBV15	TRBD2	TRBJ2-3	CATSRAIAGTRGDTQYF
12	TRBV2	NA	TRBJ2-5	CAGGARQETQYF
13	TRBV9	NA	TRBJ2-2	CASSTPGAGELFF
14	TRBV5-1	TRBD1	TRBJ1-4	CASSMGQFGEKLFF
12	TRBV30	NA	TRBJ1-2	CAWSVSSGGYTF
14	TRBV5-1	NA	TRBJ1-1	CASSFTDPNTEAFF
12	TRBV5-5	NA	TRBJ2-1	CASSPDPTKQFF
12	TRBV6-2/TRBV6-3	TRBD1	TRBJ2-3	CASSDYRGTQYF
12	TRBV29-1	NA	TRBJ2-5	CSVRTLQETQYF
12	TRBV7-2	NA	TRBJ2-1	CASSLLNSKQFF
14	TRBV2	NA	TRBJ2-2	CASSAVLNTGELFF
15	TRBV7-6	TRBD2	TRBJ2-3	CASSLTGLGADTQYF
14	TRBV19	TRBD2	TRBJ2-4	CASIPTSGGNIQYF
15	TRBV19	NA	TRBJ1-2	CASSMGAGPIYGYTF
14	TRBV20-1	NA	TRBJ1-2	CSASQASTPYGYTF
15	TRBV11-1	TRBD1	TRBJ2-1	CASSLGQGAYNEQFF
15	TRBV6-1	TRBD1	TRBJ1-4	CASSEDRGPSEKLFF
16	TRBV7-9	NA	TRBJ2-5	CASSLAWVRDQETQYF
15	TRBV6-2/TRBV6-3	TRBD2	TRBJ2-1	CASSRERGGRSEQFF
13	TRBV27	NA	TRBJ2-1	CASSSRGPNEQFF
12	TRBV12-3/TRBV12-4	NA	TRBJ1-1	CASRTTGGEAFF